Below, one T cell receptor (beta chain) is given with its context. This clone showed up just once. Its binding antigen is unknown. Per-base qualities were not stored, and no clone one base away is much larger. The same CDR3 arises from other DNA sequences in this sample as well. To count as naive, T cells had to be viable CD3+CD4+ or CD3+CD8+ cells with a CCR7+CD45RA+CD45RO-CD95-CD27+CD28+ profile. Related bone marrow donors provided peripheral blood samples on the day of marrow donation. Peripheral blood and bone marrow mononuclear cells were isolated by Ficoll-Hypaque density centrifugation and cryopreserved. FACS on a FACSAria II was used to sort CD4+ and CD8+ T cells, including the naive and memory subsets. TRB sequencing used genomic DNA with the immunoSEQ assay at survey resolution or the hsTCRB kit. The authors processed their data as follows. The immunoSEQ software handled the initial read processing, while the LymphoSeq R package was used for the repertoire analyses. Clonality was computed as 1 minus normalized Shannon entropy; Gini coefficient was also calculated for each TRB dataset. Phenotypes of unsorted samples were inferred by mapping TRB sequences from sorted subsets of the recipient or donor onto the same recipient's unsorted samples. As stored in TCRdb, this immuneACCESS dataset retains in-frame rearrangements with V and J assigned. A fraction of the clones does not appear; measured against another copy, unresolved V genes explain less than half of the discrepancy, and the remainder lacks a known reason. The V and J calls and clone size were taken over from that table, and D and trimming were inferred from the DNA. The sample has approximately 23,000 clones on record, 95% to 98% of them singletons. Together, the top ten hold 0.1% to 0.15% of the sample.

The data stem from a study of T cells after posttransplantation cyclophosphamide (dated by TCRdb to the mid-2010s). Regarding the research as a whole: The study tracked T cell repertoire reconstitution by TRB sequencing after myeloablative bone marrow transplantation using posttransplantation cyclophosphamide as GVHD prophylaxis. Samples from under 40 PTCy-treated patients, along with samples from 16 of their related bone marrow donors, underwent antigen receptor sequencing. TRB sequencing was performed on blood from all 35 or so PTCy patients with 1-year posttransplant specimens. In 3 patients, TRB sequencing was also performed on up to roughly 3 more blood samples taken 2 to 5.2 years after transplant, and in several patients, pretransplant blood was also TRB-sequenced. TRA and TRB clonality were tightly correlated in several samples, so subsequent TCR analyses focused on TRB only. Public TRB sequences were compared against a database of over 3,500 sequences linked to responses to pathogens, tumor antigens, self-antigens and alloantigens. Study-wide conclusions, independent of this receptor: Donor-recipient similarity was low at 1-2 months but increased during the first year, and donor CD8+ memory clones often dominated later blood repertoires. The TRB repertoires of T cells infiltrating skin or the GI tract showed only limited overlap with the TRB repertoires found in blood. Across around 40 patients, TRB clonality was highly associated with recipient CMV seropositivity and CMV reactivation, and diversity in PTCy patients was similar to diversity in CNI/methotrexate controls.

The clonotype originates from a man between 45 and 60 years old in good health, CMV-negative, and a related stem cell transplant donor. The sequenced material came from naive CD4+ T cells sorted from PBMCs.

DNA sequence: TGTGCCAGCAGCTTGGCAGTCGGAGGATCAGGTGAAAAACTGTTTTTT. This gives the protein CASSLAVGGSGEKLFF. Recombination joined TRBV5-5 with TRBJ1-4; there is no confident call for the D gene. The CDR3 numbers 16 residues from cysteine through phenylalanine. Only the CDR3 DNA stays, 48 bases, in frame from base 1. Reading the germline V gene (reference sequence) gives CDR1 SGHKS and CDR2 YYEKEE. The V end loses 0 bases and the J end loses 7 bases, and a stretch of 16 bases separates them.